This T cell receptor beta chain was documented in a study of blood T cell repertoires in COVID-19 (dated by TCRdb to the early 2020s). Looking at the study overall: Samples from collaborators originated in the United States, Italy and Spain and spanned both the acute and convalescent phases of COVID-19. The material from the prospective study consisted of cDNA or gDNA derived from T cells, B-cell-depleted T cells, or PBMCs. Subjects who had been exposed to COVID-19, were actively infected with it, or had recovered from it provided the deeply sampled blood TCRbeta repertoires that made up the dataset. The repertoires were released in a freely available public database intended as a resource for research on the immune response to SARS-CoV-2. The samples were drawn from two sources: the first 160 participants of the ongoing ImmuneRACE study, and 1,000 to 1,500 subjects contributed by 6 global collaborators. Nearly every sample came with metadata listing a de-identified subject ID, COVID-19 status, age in years and sex. HLA class I and class II types, where available, came from metadata supplied by the sample provider rather than from assay-based typing.

Overall study results and their limits: Clinical and demographic metadata were provided uncurated, with the amount varying by source and participant.

V sheds 1 base and J sheds 6 bases, leaving 10 bases between their ends. The CDR3 covers 13 residues, taking in both the cysteine and the phenylalanine. The DNA shown is the 39-base CDR3, in frame from base 1. The immunoSEQ Assay, a bias-controlled multiplex PCR, was used to amplify TCRbeta CDR3 regions from genomic DNA. The paper's data handling went like this. The number of nucleated cells in each sample was estimated from the amplification of reference gene primers within the assay. To quantify the absolute abundance of each unique TCRbeta CDR3 rearrangement, sequence reads were collapsed and filtered. For each sample, productive Simpson clonality was calculated as the square root of Simpson's diversity index across productive rearrangements. TCRdb stores this immuneACCESS table with in-frame sequences only. Part of the clones is absent; in the studies checked, under half of the shortfall reflects unresolved V genes, and no reason is known for the rest. Clonal size and the V and J genes are those of that table, whereas D and trimming came from the DNA. Present in this sample are around 140,000 clones, roughly 80% of which were seen just once. 3.5% to 4% of the sample is held by the ten biggest clonotypes.

A second Seattle source provided samples from volunteer blood donors who had recovered from COVID-19. Whole blood was collected in K2EDTA tubes by collaborating institutions according to the institutions' own protocols. Collaborator samples were shipped for TCRbeta analysis as frozen whole blood, isolated PBMCs, or DNA extracted from either sample type. As regards this clone: Which antigen it targets is not known. Per-nucleotide qualities are absent, and no much larger clonotype sits a single base away.

The sample taken for sequencing was peripheral blood. The sequence joins TRBV12-3 or TRBV12-4 to TRBJ2-7, and TRBD2 may be the D gene, going by 5 matching bases. The clonotype comes from an older man who had recovered from COVID-19. The CDR3 region has the sequence CASSLVLGGEQYF. The sequence in DNA is TGTGCCAGCAGTTTAGTGTTAGGAGGCGAGCAGTACTTC.